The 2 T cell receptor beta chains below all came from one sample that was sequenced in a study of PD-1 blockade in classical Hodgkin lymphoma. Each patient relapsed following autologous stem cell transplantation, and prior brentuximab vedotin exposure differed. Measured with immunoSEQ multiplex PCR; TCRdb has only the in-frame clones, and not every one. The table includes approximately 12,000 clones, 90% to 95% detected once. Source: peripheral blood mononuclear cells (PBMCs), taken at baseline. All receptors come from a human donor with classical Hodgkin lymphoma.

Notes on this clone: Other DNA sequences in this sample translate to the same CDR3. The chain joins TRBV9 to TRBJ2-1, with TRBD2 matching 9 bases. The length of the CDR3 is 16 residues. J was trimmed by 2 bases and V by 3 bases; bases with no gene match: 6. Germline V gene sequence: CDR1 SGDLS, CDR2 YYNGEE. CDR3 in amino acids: CASSGFLAGPYNEQFF. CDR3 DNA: TGTGCCAGCAGCGGATTTCTAGCGGGGCCCTACAATGAGCAGTTCTTC.

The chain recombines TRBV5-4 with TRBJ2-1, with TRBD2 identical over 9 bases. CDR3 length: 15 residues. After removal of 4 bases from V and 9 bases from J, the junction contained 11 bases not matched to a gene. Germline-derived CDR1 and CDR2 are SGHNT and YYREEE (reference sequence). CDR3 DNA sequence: TGTGCCAGCAGCCAATGGGCGGGAGGGCTTACTGAGCAGTTCTTC. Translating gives CASSQWAGGLTEQFF. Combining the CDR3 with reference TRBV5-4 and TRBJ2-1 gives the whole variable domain ETGVTQSPTHLIKTRGQQVTLRCSSQSGHNTVSWYQQALGQGPQFIFQYYREEENGRGNFPPRFSGLQFPNYSSELNVNALELDDSALYLCASSQWAGGLTEQFFGPGTRLTVL.